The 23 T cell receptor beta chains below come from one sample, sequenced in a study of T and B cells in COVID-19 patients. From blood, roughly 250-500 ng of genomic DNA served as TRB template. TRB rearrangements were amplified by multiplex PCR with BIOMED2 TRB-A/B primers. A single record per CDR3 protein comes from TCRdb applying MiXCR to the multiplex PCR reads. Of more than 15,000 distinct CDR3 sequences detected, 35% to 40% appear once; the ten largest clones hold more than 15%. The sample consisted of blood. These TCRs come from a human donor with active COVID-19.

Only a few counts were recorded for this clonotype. CDR3 coding DNA: TGTGCCAGCAGTTTCCGCTCCCGAACCAGACAGGATGTTGTGCATAGCAATCAGCCCCAGCATTTT. Translating gives CASSFRSRTRQDVVHSNQPQHF. The chain has TRBV27 and TRBJ1-5; a weak D match, TRBD1 (6 bases). This CDR3 is 22 amino acids long. From germline, CDR1 is MNHEY and CDR2 SMNVEV (reference sequence). Trimming cost V 3 bases and J 0 bases, with 30 bases left between them.

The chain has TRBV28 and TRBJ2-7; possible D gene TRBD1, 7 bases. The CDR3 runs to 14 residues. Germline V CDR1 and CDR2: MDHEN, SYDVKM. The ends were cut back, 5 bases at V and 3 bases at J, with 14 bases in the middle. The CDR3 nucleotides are TGTGCCAGCAGTCGGAGGGACAGTTACTACGAGCAGTACGTC. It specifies CASSRRDSYYEQYV.

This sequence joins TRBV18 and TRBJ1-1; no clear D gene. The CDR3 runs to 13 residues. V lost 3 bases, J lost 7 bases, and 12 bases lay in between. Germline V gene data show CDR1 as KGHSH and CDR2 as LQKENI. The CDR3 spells CASSPYSPDEAFF. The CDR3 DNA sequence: TGTGCCAGCTCACCTTACAGCCCTGATGAAGCTTTCTTT.

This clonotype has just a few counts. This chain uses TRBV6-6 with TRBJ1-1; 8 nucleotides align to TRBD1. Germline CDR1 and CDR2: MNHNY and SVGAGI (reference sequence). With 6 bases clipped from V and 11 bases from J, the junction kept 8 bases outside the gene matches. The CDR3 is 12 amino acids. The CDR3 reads CASRDPGGEAFF. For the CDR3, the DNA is TGTGCCAGCAGAGATCCAGGGGGCGAGGCTTTCTTT.

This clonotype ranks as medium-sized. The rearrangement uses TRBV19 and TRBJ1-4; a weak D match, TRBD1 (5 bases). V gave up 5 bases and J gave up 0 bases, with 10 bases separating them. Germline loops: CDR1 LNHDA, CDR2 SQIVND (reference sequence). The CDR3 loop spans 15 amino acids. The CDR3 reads CASSSSTATNEKLFF. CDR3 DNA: TGTGCCAGTAGTTCCTCGACAGCAACTAATGAAAAACTGTTTTTT.

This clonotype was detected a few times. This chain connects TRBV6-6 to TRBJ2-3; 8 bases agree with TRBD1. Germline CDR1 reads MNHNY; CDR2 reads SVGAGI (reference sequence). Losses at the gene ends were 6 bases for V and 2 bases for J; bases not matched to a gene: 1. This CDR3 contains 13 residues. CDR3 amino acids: CASRDRVTDTQYF. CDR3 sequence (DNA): TGTGCCAGCAGGGACAGGGTCACAGATACGCAGTATTTT.

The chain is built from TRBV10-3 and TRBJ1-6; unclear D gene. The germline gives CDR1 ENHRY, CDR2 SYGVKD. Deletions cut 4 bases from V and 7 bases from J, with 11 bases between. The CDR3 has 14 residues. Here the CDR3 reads CAISAEGANSPLHF. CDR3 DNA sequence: TGTGCCATCAGTGCGGAGGGCGCGAATTCACCCCTCCACTTT.

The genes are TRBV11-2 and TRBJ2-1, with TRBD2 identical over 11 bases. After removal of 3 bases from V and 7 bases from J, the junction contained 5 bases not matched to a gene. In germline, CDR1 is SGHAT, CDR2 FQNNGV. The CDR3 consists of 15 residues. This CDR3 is CASSFGSGGANEQFF. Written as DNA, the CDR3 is TGTGCCAGCAGCTTTGGTAGCGGGGGGGCTAATGAGCAGTTCTTC. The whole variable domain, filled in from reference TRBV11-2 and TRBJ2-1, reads EAGVAQSPRYKIIEKRQSVAFWCNPISGHATLYWYQQILGQGPKLLIQFQNNGVVDDSQLPKDRFSAERLKGVDSTLKIQPAKLEDSAVYLCASSFGSGGANEQFFGPGTRLTVL.

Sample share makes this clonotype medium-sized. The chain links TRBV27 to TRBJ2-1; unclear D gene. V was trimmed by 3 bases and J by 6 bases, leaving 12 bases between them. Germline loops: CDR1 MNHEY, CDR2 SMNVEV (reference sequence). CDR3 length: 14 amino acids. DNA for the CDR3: TGTGCCAGCAGTTTGGCGAACTTTGGCAATGAGCAGTTCTTC. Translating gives CASSLANFGNEQFF.

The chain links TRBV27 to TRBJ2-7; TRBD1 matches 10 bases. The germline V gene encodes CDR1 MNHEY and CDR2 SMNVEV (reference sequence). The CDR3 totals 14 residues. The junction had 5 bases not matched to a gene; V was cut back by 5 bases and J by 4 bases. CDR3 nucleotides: TGTGCCAGCAGTCTTCGGGACAGGGGTTACGAGCAGTACTTC. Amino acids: CASSLRDRGYEQYF.

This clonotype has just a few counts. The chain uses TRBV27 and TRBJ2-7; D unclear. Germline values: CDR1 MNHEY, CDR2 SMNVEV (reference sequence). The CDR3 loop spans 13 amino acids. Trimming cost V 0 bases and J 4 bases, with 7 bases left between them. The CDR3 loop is CASSLSEKYEQYF. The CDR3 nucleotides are TGTGCCAGCAGTTTATCAGAAAAGTACGAGCAGTACTTC.

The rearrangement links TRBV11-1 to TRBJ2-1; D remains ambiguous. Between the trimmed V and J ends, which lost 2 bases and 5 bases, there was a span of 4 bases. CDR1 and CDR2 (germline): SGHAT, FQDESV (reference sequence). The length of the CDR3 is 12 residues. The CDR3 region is CASSLPNNEQFF. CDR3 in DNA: TGTGCCAGCAGCTTACCGAACAATGAGCAGTTCTTC. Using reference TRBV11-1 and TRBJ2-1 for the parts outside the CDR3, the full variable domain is EAEVAQSPRYKITEKSQAVAFWCDPISGHATLYWYRQILGQGPELLVQFQDESVVDDSQLPKDRFSAERLKGVDSTLKIQPAELGDSAMYLCASSLPNNEQFFGPGTRLTVL.

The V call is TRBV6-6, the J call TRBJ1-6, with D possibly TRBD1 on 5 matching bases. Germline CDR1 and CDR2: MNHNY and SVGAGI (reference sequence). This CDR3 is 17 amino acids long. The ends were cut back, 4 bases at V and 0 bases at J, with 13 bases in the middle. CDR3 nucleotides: TGTGCCAGCAGTTCCCGCGGGGGAGGCTCCTATAATTCACCCCTCCACTTT. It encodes CASSSRGGGSYNSPLHF.

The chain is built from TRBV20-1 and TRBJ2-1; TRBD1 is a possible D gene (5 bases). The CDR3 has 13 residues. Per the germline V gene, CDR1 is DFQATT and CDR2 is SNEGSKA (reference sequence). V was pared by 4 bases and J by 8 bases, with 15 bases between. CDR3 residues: CSAISPGNYEQFF. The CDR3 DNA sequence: TGCAGTGCTATCTCGCCAGGGAACTATGAGCAGTTCTTC.

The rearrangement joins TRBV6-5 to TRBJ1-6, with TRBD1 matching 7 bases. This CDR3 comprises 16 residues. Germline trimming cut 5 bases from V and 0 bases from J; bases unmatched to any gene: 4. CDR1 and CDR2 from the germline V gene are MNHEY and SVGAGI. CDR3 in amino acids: CASSPGQFSYNSPLHF. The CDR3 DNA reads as TGTGCCAGCAGTCCGGGACAGTTCTCCTATAATTCACCCCTCCACTTT.

CDR3 sequence (DNA): TGTGCCACCATTCTACGGGGGGTCGGGGAGCAGTACGTC. This sequence encodes CATILRGVGEQYV. V gene TRBV24-1 combines with J gene TRBJ2-7, with 7 bases identical to TRBD2. The CDR3 covers 13 residues. V gave up 8 bases and J gave up 7 bases; unmatched junction bases: 10. Germline CDR1 is KGHDR and CDR2 is SFDVKD.

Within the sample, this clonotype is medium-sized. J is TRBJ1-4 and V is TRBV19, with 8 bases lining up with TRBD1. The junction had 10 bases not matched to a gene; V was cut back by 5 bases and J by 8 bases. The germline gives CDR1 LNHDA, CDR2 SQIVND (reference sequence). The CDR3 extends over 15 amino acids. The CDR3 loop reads CASSPTTGGDEKLFF. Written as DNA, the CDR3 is TGTGCCAGTAGTCCGACCACAGGGGGAGACGAAAAACTGTTTTTT.

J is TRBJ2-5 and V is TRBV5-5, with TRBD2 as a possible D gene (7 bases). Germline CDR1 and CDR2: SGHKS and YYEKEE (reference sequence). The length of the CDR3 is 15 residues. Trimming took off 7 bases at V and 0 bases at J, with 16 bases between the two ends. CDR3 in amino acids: CASRRLGGDQETQYF. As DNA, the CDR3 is TGTGCCAGCCGTCGGTTAGGGGGGGACCAAGAGACCCAGTACTTC.

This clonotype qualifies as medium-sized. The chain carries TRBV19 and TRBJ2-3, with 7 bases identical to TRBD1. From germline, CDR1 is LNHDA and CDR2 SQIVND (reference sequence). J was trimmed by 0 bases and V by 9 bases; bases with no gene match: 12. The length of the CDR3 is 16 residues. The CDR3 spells CASLDLDRRSTDTQYF. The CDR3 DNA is TGTGCCAGCCTGGATCTGGACAGGCGAAGCACAGATACGCAGTATTTT. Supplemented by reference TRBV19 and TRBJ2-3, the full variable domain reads DGGITQSPKYLFRKEGQNVTLSCEQNLNHDAMYWYRQDPGQGLRLIYYSQIVNDFQKGDIAEGYSVSREKKESFPLTVTSAQKNPTAFYLCASLDLDRRSTDTQYFGPGTRLTVL.

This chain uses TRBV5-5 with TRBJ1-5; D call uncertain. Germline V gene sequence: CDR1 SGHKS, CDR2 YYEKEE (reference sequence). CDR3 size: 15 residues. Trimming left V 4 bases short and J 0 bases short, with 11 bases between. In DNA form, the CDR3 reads TGTGCCAGCAGCCTTGATCCGTATAGCAATCAGCCCCAGCATTTT. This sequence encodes CASSLDPYSNQPQHF.

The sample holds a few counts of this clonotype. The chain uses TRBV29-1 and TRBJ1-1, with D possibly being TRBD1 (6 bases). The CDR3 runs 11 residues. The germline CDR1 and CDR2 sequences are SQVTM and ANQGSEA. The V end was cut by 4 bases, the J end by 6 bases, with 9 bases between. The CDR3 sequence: CSVVRGAEAFF. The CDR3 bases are TGCAGCGTTGTCAGGGGAGCTGAAGCTTTCTTT.

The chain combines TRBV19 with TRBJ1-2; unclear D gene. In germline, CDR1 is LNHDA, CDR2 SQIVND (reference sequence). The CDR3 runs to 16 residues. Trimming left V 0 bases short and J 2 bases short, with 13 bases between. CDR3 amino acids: CASSIEVWALNYGYTF. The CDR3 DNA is TGTGCCAGTAGTATAGAAGTATGGGCCCTAAACTATGGCTACACCTTC.

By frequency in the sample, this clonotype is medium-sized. The CDR3 DNA is TGTGCCAGCGGGAAGGGGGGGGCGCTCACCGGGGAGCTGTTTTTT. Translating gives CASGKGGALTGELFF. The rearrangement joins TRBV27 to TRBJ2-2; D is perhaps TRBD2 (7 bases). The CDR3 length is 15 residues. Germline V gives CDR1 MNHEY, CDR2 SMNVEV (reference sequence). Trimming took 8 bases from V and 4 from J, leaving 17 bases between them.